The 10 T cell receptor beta chains in this list originate from one sample, sequenced in a study of shared clonotypes between healthy human individuals. Libraries were prepared by immunoSEQ multiplex PCR; TCRdb keeps only in-frame clonotypes and omits some of them. Among more than 1.2 million clones, about 98.5% were seen once, and the ten largest hold about 0.4%. Sequenced: naive CD4+ T cells sorted from blood. Specified subset: CD45RA+ positively selected. All receptors come from a young man in good health.

The rearrangement joins TRBV30 to TRBJ2-7; perhaps TRBD1 as D (7 bases). With 8 bases removed from V and 6 bases from J, the gap between germline ends came to 17 bases. The CDR3 has 12 residues. Germline V gene sequence: CDR1 GTSNPN, CDR2 SVGIG (reference sequence). In nucleotides, the CDR3 is TGTGCCCAGAGTTGGCAGGGGGGCGAGCAGTACTTC. Its translation is CAQSWQGGEQYF. Full variable domain (missing parts from reference TRBV30 and TRBJ2-7): SQTIHQWPATLVQPVGSPLSLECTVEGTSNPNLYWYRQAAGRGLQLLFYSVGIGQISSEVPQNLSASRPQDRQFILSSKKLLLSDSGFYLCAQSWQGGEQYFGPGTRLTVT.

V gene TRBV18 combines with J gene TRBJ2-2; D is uncertain. V was trimmed by 4 bases and J by 0 bases, leaving 21 bases between them. In germline, CDR1 is KGHSH, CDR2 LQKENI. The CDR3 totals 19 residues. DNA of the CDR3: TGTGCCAGCTCACGCGGTAGGGCCCCGAAAAACGCGAACACCGGGGAGCTGTTTTTT. Amino acid sequence: CASSRGRAPKNANTGELFF.

The gene calls are TRBV29-1 and TRBJ1-3, with D tentatively TRBD1 (5 bases). Per the germline V gene, CDR1 is SQVTM and CDR2 is ANQGSEA. The length of the CDR3 is 13 residues. Trimming removed 7 bases from V and 3 bases from J, with 13 bases in between. CDR3: CSAGFGDGNTIYF. CDR3 in DNA: TGCAGCGCAGGGTTCGGAGATGGAAACACCATATATTTT.

V gene TRBV30 combines with J gene TRBJ2-3, with a tentative D call TRBD1 (6 bases). The CDR3 is 13 residues long. Trimming pared 0 bases from V and 4 bases from J, leaving 8 bases between. CDR1 GTSNPN and CDR2 SVGIG come from the germline V gene (reference sequence). The CDR3 region has the DNA TGTGCCTGGAGTGTACAGGGACCAGATACGCAGTATTTT. Amino acids: CAWSVQGPDTQYF.

The chain couples TRBV18 to TRBJ2-5; 11 nucleotides align to TRBD1. The CDR3 consists of 16 residues. V was pared by 4 bases and J by 5 bases, with 9 bases of the junction left unmatched. Per the germline V gene, CDR1 is KGHSH and CDR2 is LQKENI. CDR3 residues: CASSRTGQGVVETQYF. CDR3 nucleotide sequence: TGTGCCAGCTCACGGACGGGACAGGGGGTGGTCGAGACCCAGTACTTC.

This chain joins TRBV5-4 and TRBJ2-1; possibly TRBD1 for D (5 bases). This CDR3 spans 15 amino acids. The germline V gene has CDR1 SGHNT and CDR2 YYREEE (reference sequence). Trimming took 0 bases from V and 8 from J, leaving 15 bases between them. The CDR3 protein is CASSLDFHRGDEQFF. In DNA form, the CDR3 reads TGTGCCAGCAGCTTGGACTTCCATAGGGGTGATGAGCAGTTCTTC.

The V call is TRBV15, the J call TRBJ2-1, with 8 positions matching TRBD2. The CDR3 is made up of 15 amino acids. Germline CDR1 LNHNV, CDR2 YYDKDF (reference sequence). V gave up 5 bases and J gave up 0 bases; unmatched junction bases: 3. CDR3 DNA: TGTGCCACCAGCCCCAGCGGGAGCTCCTACAATGAGCAGTTCTTC. It yields the protein CATSPSGSSYNEQFF.

The chain recombines TRBV5-4 with TRBJ2-1; 16 bases map to TRBD2. V was clipped by 1 base and J by 8 bases; unmatched bases: 6. The CDR3 consists of 17 residues. The germline gives CDR1 SGHNT, CDR2 YYREEE (reference sequence). The CDR3, as DNA: TGTGCCAGCAGCTTGCCGGGGACTAGCGGGAGGGGGTATGAGCAGTTCTTC. It codes for CASSLPGTSGRGYEQFF.

The CDR3 here is CASSESDRGAFF. In nucleotides, the CDR3 is TGTGCCAGCAGTGAATCGGACAGGGGAGCTTTCTTT. This chain links TRBV25-1 with TRBJ1-1; 9 bases are shared with TRBD1. Germline V gene data show CDR1 as MGHDK and CDR2 as SYGVNS. The V and J ends lost 1 base and 10 bases, in that order; junction bases with no gene match: 1. This CDR3 is built from 12 residues. Filled out from reference TRBV25-1 and TRBJ1-1, the complete variable domain reads EADIYQTPRYLVIGTGKKITLECSQTMGHDKMYWYQQDPGMELHLIHYSYGVNSTEKGDLSSESTVSRIRTEHFPLTLESARPSHTSQYLCASSESDRGAFFGQGTRLTVV.

The gene calls are TRBV2 and TRBJ2-1, with D hard to call. Trimming took off 3 bases at V and 4 bases at J, with 7 bases between the two ends. This CDR3 region has 13 residues. CDR1 is SNHLY and CDR2 is FYNNEI in the germline V gene. The DNA of the CDR3 is TGTGCCAGCAGTGAGAGGAGATACAATGAGCAGTTCTTC. Protein sequence: CASSERRYNEQFF.